These 29 T cell receptor beta chains came from one sample sequenced in a study of T cell responses to AZD1222 COVID-19 vaccine. TCRdb's table, derived via immunoSEQ multiplex PCR, lists solely in-frame clones and lacks some. Of nearly 95,000 clones detected, approximately 90% appear once; the ten largest clones hold 2% to 2.5%. This sample comprised peripheral blood, obtained 28 days after the second AZD1222 dose. The receptors originated from an adult who received the AZD1222 COVID-19 vaccine.

The genes are TRBV24-1 and TRBJ2-7; the D call may be TRBD1 or TRBD2 (5 bases each). The CDR3 is 14 residues long. With 5 bases removed from V and 4 bases from J, the gap between germline ends came to 14 bases. Germline lookup yields CDR1 KGHDR and CDR2 SFDVKD. CDR3 residues: CATSVGTKNYEQYF. The CDR3 region has the DNA TGTGCCACCAGTGTCGGGACGAAAAATTACGAGCAGTACTTC.

V gene TRBV29-1 combines with J gene TRBJ2-5; D is uncertain. Germline V lookup: CDR1 SQVTM, CDR2 ANQGSEA. V lost 4 bases and J lost 2, with 11 bases in between. This CDR3 has 13 amino acids. CDR3 sequence: CSVVAREQETQYF. The CDR3 coding sequence is TGCAGCGTTGTCGCCCGCGAGCAAGAGACCCAGTACTTC.

The chain carries TRBV6-4 and TRBJ2-1, with 9 bases that match TRBD2. The CDR3 totals 16 residues. Germline-derived CDR1 and CDR2 are MRHNA and SNTAGT. V was clipped by 2 bases and J by 2 bases; unmatched bases: 4. The CDR3 here is CASSDEAGGTYNEQFF. CDR3 nucleotide sequence: TGTGCCAGCAGTGACGAAGCGGGAGGAACCTACAATGAGCAGTTCTTC.

This clone was detected only once. The J gene is TRBJ2-7, the V gene TRBV5-1, with TRBD2 matching over 13 bases. Germline V gives CDR1 SGHRS, CDR2 YFSETQ. Germline trimming cut 4 bases from V and 5 bases from J; bases unmatched to any gene: 3. This CDR3 region has 14 residues. CDR3: CASSLGTSGNEQYF. Written as DNA, the CDR3 is TGCGCCAGCAGCCTCGGGACTAGCGGGAACGAGCAGTACTTC.

This chain connects TRBV20-1 to TRBJ1-3; D unclear. The CDR3 spans 11 residues. CDR1 DFQATT and CDR2 SNEGSKA come from the germline V gene (reference sequence). Trimming took off 5 bases at V and 7 bases at J, with 9 bases between the two ends. CDR3 nucleotides: TGCAGTGCTTATCATGGGAACACCATATATTTT. Its translation is CSAYHGNTIYF.

The chain joins TRBV27 to TRBJ2-1, with a tentative D call TRBD2 (6 bases). The CDR3 is made up of 15 amino acids. Germline CDR1 reads MNHEY; CDR2 reads SMNVEV (reference sequence). V was shortened by 2 bases and J by 2 bases, with 10 bases between the two germline ends. Written as DNA, the CDR3 is TGTGCCAGCAGTTTAGGAGGGCCGACCTACAATGAGCAGTTCTTC. Protein sequence: CASSLGGPTYNEQFF.

The chain couples TRBV7-9 to TRBJ1-2; 9 positions match TRBD1. The CDR3 consists of 15 residues. Trimming took 4 bases from V and 4 from J; bases not matched to a gene: 7. Germline V gene lookup returns CDR1 SEHNR and CDR2 FQNEAQ (reference sequence). The CDR3 DNA follows: TGTGCCAGCAGCTCCCACCCGACAGGGGGCTATGGCTACACCTTC. This translates into CASSSHPTGGYGYTF.

The chain uses TRBV12-5 and TRBJ1-5; D unresolved. Trimming stripped 6 bases from V and 2 bases from J, with 11 bases between. CDR3 length equals 14 residues. Germline CDR1 and CDR2: LGHNT and FRNRAP. In nucleotides, the CDR3 is TGTGCTAGTGGCTGGGGTTCCGGCAATCAGCCCCAGCATTTT. Translated, it gives CASGWGSGNQPQHF.

The chain carries TRBV6-5 and TRBJ2-4, with D hard to call. CDR1 and CDR2 (germline): MNHEY, SVGAGI. V gave up 6 bases and J gave up 13 bases, with 10 bases separating them. The CDR3 consists of 10 residues. The CDR3 loop is CASSYSVQYF. Here the CDR3 DNA reads TGTGCCAGCAGCTATTCTGTCCAGTACTTC.

This clone has only one observation. The chain uses TRBV6-5 and TRBJ2-4; TRBD1 aligns across 7 bases. This CDR3 is 13 amino acids long. The trim removed 6 bases at V and 5 bases at J, leaving 4 bases unmatched. CDR1 MNHEY and CDR2 SVGAGI come from the germline V gene. CDR3 in amino acids: CASRQGDENIQYF. CDR3 in DNA: TGTGCCAGCAGGCAGGGGGATGAAAACATTCAGTACTTC.

This clone was seen once. The V call is TRBV7-8, the J call TRBJ2-7; D not resolved. The germline V and J ends were trimmed by 5 bases and 2 bases, with 13 bases remaining between them. CDR1 and CDR2 (germline): SGHVS, FQNEAQ. CDR3 size: 14 residues. The CDR3 protein is CASSTGRITYEQYF. The CDR3 DNA sequence: TGTGCCAGCAGCACTGGACGGATTACCTACGAGCAGTACTTC.

V and J are TRBV4-3 and TRBJ1-1; 7 nucleotides align to TRBD1. Trimming at V came to 0 bases and at J to 3 bases, leaving 4 bases not matched to a gene. The germline CDR1 and CDR2 sequences are LGHNA and YSLEER. The CDR3 runs to 15 residues. Here the CDR3 reads CASSQDVTGYTEAFF. In DNA form, the CDR3 reads TGCGCCAGCAGCCAAGATGTGACAGGGTACACTGAAGCTTTCTTT.

The chain carries TRBV21-1 and TRBJ1-4; TRBD1 is the table's D call and was not checked against the DNA. TRBV21-1 corresponds to a pseudogene. CDR3 length equals 13 residues. For the CDR3, the DNA is TGCACAAGGGACAGACCTGGTAATGAAAAACTGTTTTTT. As protein: CTRDRPGNEKLFF.

V and J are TRBV5-8 and TRBJ1-3; tentatively, D is TRBD1 (6 bases). CDR1 and CDR2 (germline): SGHTS, YDEGEE. The length of the CDR3 is 17 residues. V gave up 0 bases and J gave up 0 bases, with 13 bases separating them. The CDR3 DNA sequence: TGTGCCAGCAGCTTGGGACGCCAGGGGAGCTCTGGAAACACCATATATTTT. Protein sequence: CASSLGRQGSSGNTIYF.

The chain couples TRBV18 to TRBJ1-2; TRBD1 matches 8 bases. The CDR3 contains 18 residues. The V and J ends lost 3 bases and 5 bases, in that order; junction bases with no gene match: 17. Germline-derived CDR1 and CDR2 are KGHSH and LQKENI. CDR3: CASSPAWTGTVTGYGYTF. The CDR3 DNA follows: TGTGCCAGCTCACCGGCCTGGACAGGGACGGTGACGGGTTATGGCTACACCTTC. The complete variable domain, with remaining parts taken from reference TRBV18 and TRBJ1-2, reads NAGVMQNPRHLVRRRGQEARLRCSPMKGHSHVYWYRQLPEEGLKFMVYLQKENIIDESGMPKERFSAEFPKEGPSILRIQQVVRGDSAAYFCASSPAWTGTVTGYGYTFGSGTRLTVV.

The chain joins TRBV7-2 to TRBJ1-4; 7 nucleotides line up with TRBD1. The CDR3 runs 17 residues. With V trimmed by 2 bases and J by 10 bases, 16 bases remained unmatched. Germline loops: CDR1 SGHTA, CDR2 FQGNSA. CDR3 DNA: TGTGCCAGCAGCTTACATCCCCAAGGGGGCATGGGGGGAAAACTGTTTTTT. Its protein product is CASSLHPQGGMGGKLFF.

The gene calls are TRBV11-2 and TRBJ1-1, with D perhaps matching TRBD1 (5 bases). The V end was cut by 3 bases, the J end by 3 bases, with 8 bases between. Germline V gene lookup returns CDR1 SGHAT and CDR2 FQNNGV. The CDR3 is 13 amino acids. The CDR3 loop reads CASSFGTDTEAFF. The CDR3 DNA follows: TGTGCCAGCAGCTTCGGGACGGACACTGAAGCTTTCTTT.

Here the CDR3 reads CASRKTGGTHGYTF. CDR3 coding DNA: TGTGCCAGCAGGAAGACAGGGGGCACCCATGGCTACACCTTC. The chain joins TRBV6-5 to TRBJ1-2; 10 bases agree with TRBD1. The J segment lost 6 bases and the V segment lost 6 bases, leaving 7 bases of the junction unmatched. Germline V gives CDR1 MNHEY, CDR2 SVGAGI. The CDR3 contains 14 residues.

The rearrangement joins TRBV2 to TRBJ1-2; no reliable D call. This CDR3 spans 12 amino acids. Trimming left V 6 bases short and J 8 bases short, with 13 bases between. Per the germline V gene, CDR1 is SNHLY and CDR2 is FYNNEI. CDR3 residues: CASSLSVGGYTF. CDR3 nucleotide sequence: TGTGCCAGCAGCCTTTCGGTCGGGGGCTACACCTTC.

The V call is TRBV10-3, the J call TRBJ1-2, with 8 bases lining up with TRBD1. Germline loops: CDR1 ENHRY, CDR2 SYGVKD. Trimming removed 2 bases from V and 4 bases from J; junction bases left unmatched: 3. The CDR3 extends over 14 amino acids. The CDR3 sequence is CAISENGQGYGYTF. The DNA for the CDR3 is TGTGCCATCAGTGAGAATGGACAGGGCTATGGCTACACCTTC.

The J gene is TRBJ1-1, the V gene TRBV5-1, with D perhaps matching TRBD1 (6 bases). CDR1 SGHRS and CDR2 YFSETQ come from the germline V gene. This CDR3 comprises 15 residues. With 7 bases removed from V and 2 bases from J, the gap between germline ends came to 18 bases. CDR3 protein: CASRPRGADNTEAFF. The CDR3 DNA follows: TGCGCCAGCCGACCCCGGGGGGCCGATAACACTGAAGCTTTCTTT. Combining the CDR3 with reference TRBV5-1 and TRBJ1-1 gives the whole variable domain KAGVTQTPRYLIKTRGQQVTLSCSPISGHRSVSWYQQTPGQGLQFLFEYFSETQRNKGNFPGRFSGRQFSNSRSEMNVSTLELGDSALYLCASRPRGADNTEAFFGQGTRLTVV.

This rearrangement joins TRBV9 to TRBJ2-1; 8 bases match TRBD2. The CDR3 consists of 16 residues. Germline V lookup: CDR1 SGDLS, CDR2 YYNGEE. The J segment lost 8 bases and the V segment lost 0 bases, leaving 10 bases of the junction unmatched. The CDR3 here is CASSVAPGLGIHEQFF. Written as DNA, the CDR3 is TGTGCCAGCAGCGTAGCGCCGGGACTAGGCATCCATGAGCAGTTCTTC.

The rearrangement uses TRBV9 and TRBJ1-2; D gene unclear. In germline, CDR1 is SGDLS, CDR2 YYNGEE. V shed 0 bases and J shed 3 bases, with 15 bases lying between them. CDR3 size: 16 residues. This CDR3 reads CASSVGGAGMYYGYTF. The DNA of the CDR3 is TGTGCCAGCAGCGTAGGAGGTGCTGGAATGTACTATGGCTACACCTTC.

J is TRBJ1-2 and V is TRBV5-1; maybe TRBD1 (6 bases). Trimming cost V 0 bases and J 4 bases, with 16 bases left between them. The CDR3 extends over 16 amino acids. Looked up from germline, CDR1 is SGHRS and CDR2 is YFSETQ. CDR3 DNA sequence: TGCGCCAGCAGCTTGGTGACAGGAGGCGAGGCCTATGGCTACACCTTC. Encoded protein: CASSLVTGGEAYGYTF.

The V and J genes are TRBV28 and TRBJ2-7, with D tentatively TRBD1 (6 bases). The CDR3 runs 17 residues. The V and J ends lost 2 bases and 2 bases respectively, with 19 bases between them. Germline CDR1 is MDHEN and CDR2 is SYDVKM. The CDR3 here is CASSLATGPSRTYEQYF. DNA of the CDR3: TGTGCCAGCAGTTTAGCCACAGGGCCCTCTAGGACCTACGAGCAGTACTTC.

This clone was detected a few times. V usage is TRBV30 and J usage is TRBJ1-2; 7 bases align to TRBD1. J gave up 7 bases and V 7 bases, and 12 bases lay outside the gene matches. CDR3 length: 13 amino acids. Germline values: CDR1 GTSNPN, CDR2 SVGIG (reference sequence). CDR3 DNA sequence: TGTGCCTCCAGCAGGGGGGGGCCACTTGGCTACACCTTC. It specifies CASSRGGPLGYTF. The complete variable domain, with remaining parts taken from reference TRBV30 and TRBJ1-2, reads SQTIHQWPATLVQPVGSPLSLECTVEGTSNPNLYWYRQAAGRGLQLLFYSVGIGQISSEVPQNLSASRPQDRQFILSSKKLLLSDSGFYLCASSRGGPLGYTFGSGTRLTVV.

The V gene is TRBV30, the J gene TRBJ1-4; 12 bases fit TRBD1. The V gene end was trimmed by 7 bases and the J gene end by 3 bases; junction bases not matched to a gene: 9. The germline V gene encodes CDR1 GTSNPN and CDR2 SVGIG (reference sequence). The CDR3 contains 16 residues. The DNA of the CDR3 is TGTGCCTCTACCGGGACAGGGGGCATGGCTAATGAAAAACTGTTTTTT. This encodes CASTGTGGMANEKLFF.

This chain connects TRBV6-5 to TRBJ2-1; 9 nucleotides agree with TRBD1. CDR1 is MNHEY, CDR2 SVGAGI, per germline. There are 15 residues in the CDR3. V gave up 2 bases and J gave up 6 bases; unmatched junction bases: 5. CDR3: CASSYGTGNSNEQFF. The CDR3 DNA sequence: TGTGCCAGCAGTTACGGGACAGGGAACTCCAATGAGCAGTTCTTC.

The rearrangement links TRBV30 to TRBJ1-1; D uncertain. Germline V gene sequence: CDR1 GTSNPN, CDR2 SVGIG (reference sequence). V lost 1 base to trimming and J lost 5 bases, with 5 bases between them. The CDR3 has 11 amino acids. This CDR3 is CAWSEVTEAFF. CDR3 nucleotide sequence: TGTGCCTGGAGTGAGGTGACTGAAGCTTTCTTT. The variable domain in full, with the rest retrieved from reference TRBV30 and TRBJ1-1, is SQTIHQWPATLVQPVGSPLSLECTVEGTSNPNLYWYRQAAGRGLQLLFYSVGIGQISSEVPQNLSASRPQDRQFILSSKKLLLSDSGFYLCAWSEVTEAFFGQGTRLTVV.